This T cell receptor (beta chain) is drawn from a study of CD8+ T cells in alopecia areata. Regarding the study as a whole: Scalp sequencing captures resident alphabeta T cells of normal skin too. Higher clonality and more expanded CD8+ clones appeared in lesional than normal scalp.

Samples from alopecia areata patients were lesional scalp punch biopsies and peripheral blood. A word on this clone: Its antigen is not identified.

Extracted from the samples, RNA was reverse transcribed into cDNA to serve as the sequencing template. Assay used: immunoSEQ multiplex PCR; TCRdb lists only in-frame clones, some missing. Altogether about 30,000 clones are present, less than 75% being singletons, with the ten largest covering over 15%. The CDR3 runs 17 residues. Germline V gene sequence: CDR1 MGHRA, CDR2 YSYEKL. V was clipped by 4 bases and J by 8 bases; unmatched bases: 14. Sequenced: NKG2D-high CD8+ T cells sorted from blood. The clonotype originates from a human donor with alopecia areata. The rearrangement links TRBV4-1 to TRBJ1-3; 10 bases map to TRBD1. As DNA, the CDR3 is TGCGCCAGCAGCCTTCGACCGGGACAGGGGTCTTCAGACACCATATATTTT. Translation: CASSLRPGQGSSDTIYF.